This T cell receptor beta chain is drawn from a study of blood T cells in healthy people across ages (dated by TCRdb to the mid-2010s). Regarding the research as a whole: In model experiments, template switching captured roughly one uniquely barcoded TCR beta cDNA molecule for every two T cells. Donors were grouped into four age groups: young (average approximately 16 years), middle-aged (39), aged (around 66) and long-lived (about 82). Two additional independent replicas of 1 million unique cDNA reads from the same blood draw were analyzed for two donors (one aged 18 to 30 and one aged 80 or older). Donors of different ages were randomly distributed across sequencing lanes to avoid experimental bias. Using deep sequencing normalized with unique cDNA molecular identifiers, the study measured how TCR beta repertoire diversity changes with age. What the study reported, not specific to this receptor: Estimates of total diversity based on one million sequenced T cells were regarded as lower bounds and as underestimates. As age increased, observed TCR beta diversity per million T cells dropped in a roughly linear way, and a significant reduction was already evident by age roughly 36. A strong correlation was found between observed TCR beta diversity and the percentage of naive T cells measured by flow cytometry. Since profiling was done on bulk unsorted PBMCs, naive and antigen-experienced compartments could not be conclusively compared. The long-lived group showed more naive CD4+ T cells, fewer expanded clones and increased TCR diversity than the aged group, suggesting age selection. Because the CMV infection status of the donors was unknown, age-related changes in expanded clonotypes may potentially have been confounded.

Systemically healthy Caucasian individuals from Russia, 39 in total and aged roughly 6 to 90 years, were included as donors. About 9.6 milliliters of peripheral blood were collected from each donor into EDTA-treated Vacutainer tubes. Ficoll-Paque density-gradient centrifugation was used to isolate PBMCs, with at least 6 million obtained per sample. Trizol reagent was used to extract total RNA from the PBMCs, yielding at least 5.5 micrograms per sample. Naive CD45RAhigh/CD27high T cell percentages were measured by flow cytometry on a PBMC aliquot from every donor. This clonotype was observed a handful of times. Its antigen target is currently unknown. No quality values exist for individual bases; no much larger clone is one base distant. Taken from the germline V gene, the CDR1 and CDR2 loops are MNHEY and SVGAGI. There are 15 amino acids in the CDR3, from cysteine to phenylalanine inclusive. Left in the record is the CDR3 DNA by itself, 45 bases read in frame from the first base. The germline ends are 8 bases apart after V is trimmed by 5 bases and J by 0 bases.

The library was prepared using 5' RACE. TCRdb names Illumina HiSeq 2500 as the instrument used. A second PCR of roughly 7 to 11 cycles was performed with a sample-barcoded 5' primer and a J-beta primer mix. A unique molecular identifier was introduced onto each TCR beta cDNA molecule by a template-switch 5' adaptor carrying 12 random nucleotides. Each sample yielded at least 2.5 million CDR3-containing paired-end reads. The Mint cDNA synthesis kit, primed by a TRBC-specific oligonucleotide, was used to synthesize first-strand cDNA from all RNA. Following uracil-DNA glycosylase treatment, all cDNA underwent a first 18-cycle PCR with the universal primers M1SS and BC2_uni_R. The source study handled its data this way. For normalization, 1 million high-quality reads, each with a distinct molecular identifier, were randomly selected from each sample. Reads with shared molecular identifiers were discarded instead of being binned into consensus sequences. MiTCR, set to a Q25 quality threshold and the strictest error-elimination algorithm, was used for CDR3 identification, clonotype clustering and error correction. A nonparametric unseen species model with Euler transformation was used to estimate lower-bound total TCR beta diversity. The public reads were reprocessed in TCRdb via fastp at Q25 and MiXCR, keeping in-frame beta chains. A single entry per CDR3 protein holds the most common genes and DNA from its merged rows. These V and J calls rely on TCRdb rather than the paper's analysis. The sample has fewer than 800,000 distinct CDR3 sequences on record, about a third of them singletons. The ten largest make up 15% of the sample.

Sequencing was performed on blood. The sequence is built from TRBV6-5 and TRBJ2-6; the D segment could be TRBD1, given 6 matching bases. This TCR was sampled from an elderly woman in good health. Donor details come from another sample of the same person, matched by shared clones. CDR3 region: CASSGQSSGANVLTF. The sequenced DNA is TGTGCCAGCAGTGGACAGTCCTCTGGGGCCAACGTCCTGACTTTC.